The present entry profiles one TCR beta chain with its context. The Seattle patients joined while their infection was active and were tracked longitudinally afterward. These data originate in a study of blood T cell repertoires in COVID-19. Overall study: COVID-19 samples from acute and convalescent phases originated in the United States, Italy and Spain. In each case, the material was cDNA or gDNA derived from T cells, B-cell-depleted T cells, or PBMCs.

Authors' methods: Estimated nucleated cell counts came from reference gene primer amplification. Measured with immunoSEQ multiplex PCR; TCRdb has only the in-frame clones, and not every one. The V and J calls and clone size come from that table; D and trimming were worked out from the DNA. The sample has more than 200,000 clones; 88% are singletons. V shed 6 bases and J shed 1 base, with 11 bases lying between them. Looked up from germline, CDR1 is SQVTM and CDR2 is ANQGSEA. This CDR3 has 13 residues. The specimen sequenced was peripheral blood. The V call is TRBV29-1, the J call TRBJ2-3; weak D call: TRBD1 (6 bases). This TCR was recovered from a woman in her 30s with COVID-19, enrolled during active disease. CDR3 in DNA: TGCAGCGTCCATCCAGGGGGCACAGATACGCAGTATTTT. Residues: CSVHPGGTDTQYF.